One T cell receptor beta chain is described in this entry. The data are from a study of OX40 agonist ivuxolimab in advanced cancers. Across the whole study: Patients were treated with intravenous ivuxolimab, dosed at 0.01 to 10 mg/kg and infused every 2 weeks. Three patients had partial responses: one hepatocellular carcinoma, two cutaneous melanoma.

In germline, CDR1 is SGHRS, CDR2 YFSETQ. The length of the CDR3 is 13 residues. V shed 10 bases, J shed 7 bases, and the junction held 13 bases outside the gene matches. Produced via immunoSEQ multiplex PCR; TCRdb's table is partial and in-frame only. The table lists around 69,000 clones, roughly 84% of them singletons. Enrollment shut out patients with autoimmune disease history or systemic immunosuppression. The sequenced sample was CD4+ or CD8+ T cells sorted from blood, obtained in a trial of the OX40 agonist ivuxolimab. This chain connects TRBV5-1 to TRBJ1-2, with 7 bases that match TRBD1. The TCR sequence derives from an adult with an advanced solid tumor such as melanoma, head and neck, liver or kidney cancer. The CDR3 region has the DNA TGCGCCTCATACCGGGACAGAGTTTCTGGCTACACCTTC. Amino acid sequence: CASYRDRVSGYTF.